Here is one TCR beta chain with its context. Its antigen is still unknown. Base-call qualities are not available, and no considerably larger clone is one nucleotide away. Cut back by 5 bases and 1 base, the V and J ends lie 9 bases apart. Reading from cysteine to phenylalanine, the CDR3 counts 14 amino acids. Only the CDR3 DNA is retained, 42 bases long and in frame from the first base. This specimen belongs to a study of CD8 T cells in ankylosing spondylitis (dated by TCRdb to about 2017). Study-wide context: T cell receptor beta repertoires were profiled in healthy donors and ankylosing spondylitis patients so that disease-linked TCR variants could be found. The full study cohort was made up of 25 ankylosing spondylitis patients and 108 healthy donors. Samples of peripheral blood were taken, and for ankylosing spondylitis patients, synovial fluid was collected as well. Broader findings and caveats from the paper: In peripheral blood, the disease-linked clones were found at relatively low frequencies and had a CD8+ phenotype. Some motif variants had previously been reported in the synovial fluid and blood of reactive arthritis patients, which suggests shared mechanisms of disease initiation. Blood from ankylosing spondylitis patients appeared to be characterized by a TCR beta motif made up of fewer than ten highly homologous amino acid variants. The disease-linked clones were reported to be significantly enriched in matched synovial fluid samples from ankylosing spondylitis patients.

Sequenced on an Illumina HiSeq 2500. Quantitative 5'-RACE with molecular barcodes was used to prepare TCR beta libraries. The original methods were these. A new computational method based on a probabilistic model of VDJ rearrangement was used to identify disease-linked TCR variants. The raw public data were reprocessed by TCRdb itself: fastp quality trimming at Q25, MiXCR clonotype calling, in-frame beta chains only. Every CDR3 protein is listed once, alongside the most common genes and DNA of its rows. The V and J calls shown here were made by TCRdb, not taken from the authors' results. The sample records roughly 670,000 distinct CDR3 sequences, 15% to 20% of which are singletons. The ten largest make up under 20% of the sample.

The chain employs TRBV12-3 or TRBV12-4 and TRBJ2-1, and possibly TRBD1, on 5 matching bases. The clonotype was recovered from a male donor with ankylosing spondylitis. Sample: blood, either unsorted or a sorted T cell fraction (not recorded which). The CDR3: CASSEDNSYNEQFF. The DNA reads TGTGCCAGCAGTGAGGACAATTCCTACAATGAGCAGTTCTTC.